In its sample, the clone carrying this T cell receptor beta chain was seen many times. Its antigen is unidentified. The CDR3 contains 11 residues. Germline CDR1 reads DFQATT; CDR2 reads SNEGSKA (reference sequence). V lost 4 bases to trimming and J lost 6 bases, with 10 bases between them. The sample belongs to a study of metastatic and nonmetastatic thyroid tumors. Across the whole study: Repertoires from malignant and benign thyroid patients were compared across blood and tumor or nodule tissue. Study-level findings and limits: Within blood and tumor, benign nodules reportedly had significantly lower TCR beta diversity than malignant thyroid tumors did.

Among the patients, none had received any treatment before thyroid surgery. Per the original methods: For papillary thyroid cancer, a distant-metastasis classifier was constructed from CDR3 differences observed across clinicopathological groups. TCRdb re-processed the PCR reads through MiXCR. For this entry, the V and J calls and clone size follow TCRdb and not the study's own pipeline. In the table there are 30,000 to 45,000 clones, around 20% of which are singletons. This chain joins TRBV20-1 and TRBJ2-7; D perhaps matches TRBD1 (6 bases). The TCR comes from a female donor with papillary thyroid cancer or a benign thyroid nodule (not recorded which). Some clones in this sample may be carry-over from other donors' samples. Sequencing was carried out using blood. CDR3 loop: CSAIIRGEQYF. CDR3 bases: TGCAGTGCTATAATCAGGGGCGAGCAGTACTTC.